This T cell receptor (beta chain) was identified during a study of cytomegalovirus exposure and HLA in healthy donors. In germline, CDR1 is SGHRS, CDR2 YFSETQ. The CDR3 is 15 residues long. V shed 5 bases and J 7 bases; nucleotides not matched to a gene: 7. Sequencing used immunoSEQ multiplex PCR; TCRdb keeps in-frame clones, though not all of them. The sample lists 140,000 or so clones, over 80% occurring once. V usage is TRBV5-1 and J usage is TRBJ2-1, with 12 nucleotides matching TRBD2. Sequencing was carried out using PBMCs. The clonotype originates from a young man in good health and CMV-seropositive. CDR3 nucleotide sequence: TGCGCCAGCAGACAGGGACTAGCGGGTCGGAATGAGCAGTTCTTC. Protein sequence: CASRQGLAGRNEQFF.